Below, 26 T cell receptor beta chains from the same sample are listed, as sequenced in a study of CD8+CD57+ T cells in acquired aplastic anemia. Genomic DNA served as template for TCR beta VDJ and CDR3 profiling. One entry per CDR3 protein results from TCRdb running MiXCR on the reads. The data show around 130,000 distinct CDR3 sequences, about half seen once. Material for sequencing was sorted CD4+, CD8+, or CD8+CD57+ T cells (not recorded which) from PBMCs. Source of these receptors: a human donor in good health, serving as a control.

This clonotype was recorded many times. The chain joins TRBV18 to TRBJ1-6; TRBD1 is a possible D gene (5 bases). V lost 1 base to trimming and J lost 9 bases, with 13 bases between them. The CDR3 is made up of 15 amino acids. Germline assignment: CDR1 KGHSH and CDR2 LQKENI. CDR3 nucleotides: TGTGCCAGCTCACCACGAATGGGGGATGGTTCACCCCTCCACTTT. Its protein product is CASSPRMGDGSPLHF.

This clonotype was observed many times. The gene calls are TRBV5-5 and TRBJ1-4; tentative D call: TRBD1 (6 bases). Trimming shortened V by 6 bases and J by 8 bases, and 17 bases separated the two germline ends. CDR3 length equals 14 residues. In germline, CDR1 is SGHKS, CDR2 YYEKEE (reference sequence). The CDR3: CASTLGRGGEKLFF. CDR3 bases: TGTGCCAGCACCCTTGGCAGGGGCGGGGAAAAACTGTTTTTT.

The gene calls are TRBV6-1 and TRBJ1-2; unclear D gene. The V end was cut by 11 bases, the J end by 3 bases, with 13 bases between. Germline V lookup: CDR1 MNHNS, CDR2 SASEGT. The CDR3 spans 12 residues. The CDR3, as DNA: TGTGCCTACAAAAGGCTCGACTATGGCTACACCTTC. It encodes CAYKRLDYGYTF.

This clonotype was counted a single time. The gene calls are TRBV9 and TRBJ1-6; the D is unclear. The CDR3 extends over 13 amino acids. Germline CDR1 is SGDLS and CDR2 is YYNGEE. V lost 4 bases and J lost 10, with 12 bases in between. CDR3 sequence (DNA): TGTGCCAGCAGCAACAGTCTCGACTCACCCCTCCACTTT. Protein: CASSNSLDSPLHF.

J is TRBJ2-3 and V is TRBV2; 12 bases match TRBD2. The CDR3 loop spans 14 amino acids. Germline V gene data show CDR1 as SNHLY and CDR2 as FYNNEI. The V segment lost 9 bases and the J segment 6 bases; nucleotides outside the gene matches: 7. CDR3 coding DNA: TGTGCCAGTGGACTAGCGGGGCCCAGGGATACGCAGTATTTT. As protein: CASGLAGPRDTQYF.

The sample holds many counts of this clonotype. This rearrangement joins TRBV2 to TRBJ1-4; D gene unclear. CDR3 length equals 15 residues. Germline V gene sequence: CDR1 SNHLY, CDR2 FYNNEI. V shed 3 bases and J shed 5 bases, with 13 bases lying between them. CDR3 bases: TGTGCCAGCAGTGAGGAGGCCGGATTGAATGAAAAACTGTTTTTT. Translating it yields CASSEEAGLNEKLFF.

This clonotype was detected many times. The V call is TRBV20-1, the J call TRBJ2-7; perhaps D is TRBD1 or TRBD2 (5 bases each). Germline CDR1 and CDR2: DFQATT and SNEGSKA (reference sequence). The ends were cut back, 0 bases at V and 2 bases at J, with 17 bases in the middle. The CDR3 extends over 16 amino acids. The CDR3 reads CSAREMGRGVPYEQYF. The CDR3 DNA follows: TGCAGTGCTAGAGAGATGGGACGAGGGGTTCCCTACGAGCAGTACTTC.

The genes are TRBV10-3 and TRBJ2-1, with 7 bases aligning to TRBD1. The V gene's germline CDR1 is ENHRY and CDR2 SYGVKD. The J segment lost 9 bases and the V segment lost 0 bases, leaving 5 bases of the junction unmatched. The CDR3 covers 14 residues. CDR3 region: CAISESDRDVEQFF. The CDR3, as DNA: TGTGCCATCAGTGAGTCAGACAGGGATGTTGAGCAGTTCTTC.

This clonotype was detected ten times or more. The V call is TRBV12-3 or TRBV12-4, the J call TRBJ2-7; no clear D. This CDR3 region has 13 residues. V dropped 6 bases and J dropped 3 bases, with 12 bases sitting between them. The CDR3 DNA follows: TGTGCCAGCAGCCAAGGATCAGACTACGAGCAGTACTTC. The encoded protein is CASSQGSDYEQYF.

The chain links TRBV5-4 to TRBJ1-2; TRBD1 matches 10 bases. V shed 1 base and J 4 bases; nucleotides not matched to a gene: 4. Germline CDR1 and CDR2: SGHNT and YYREEE (reference sequence). This CDR3 region has 15 residues. For the CDR3, the DNA is TGTGCCAGCAGCTTGAGACAGGGGGCGATCTATGGCTACACCTTC. Protein product: CASSLRQGAIYGYTF.

This clonotype came up many times. V is TRBV14 and J is TRBJ2-6; D possibly corresponds to TRBD2 (5 bases). The CDR3 covers 16 residues. The germline V and J ends were trimmed by 5 bases and 0 bases, with 11 bases remaining between them. Germline CDR1 is SGHDN and CDR2 is FVKESK. The chain's CDR3 is CASSKGLLSGANVLTF. CDR3 nucleotides: TGTGCCAGCAGCAAAGGACTGCTCTCTGGGGCCAACGTCCTGACTTTC.

This chain uses TRBV25-1 with TRBJ2-7, with TRBD1 identical over 8 bases. The junction had 15 bases not matched to a gene; V was cut back by 6 bases and J by 8 bases. The CDR3 is 15 residues long. Per germline, CDR1 MGHDK and CDR2 SYGVNS. The CDR3: CASRGRGLSGYKQYF. The CDR3 bases are TGTGCCAGCAGGGGCAGGGGGCTATCGGGGTACAAGCAGTACTTC.

This chain connects TRBV19 to TRBJ1-2; D not certain. Germline V gene data show CDR1 as LNHDA and CDR2 as SQIVND (reference sequence). With 4 bases removed from V and 8 bases from J, the gap between germline ends came to 14 bases. This CDR3 has 13 residues. This CDR3 is CASSTPGGYGYTF. As DNA, the CDR3 is TGTGCCAGTAGTACCCCGGGAGGGTACGGCTACACCTTC.

The V and J genes are TRBV2 and TRBJ1-1; maybe TRBD1 (6 bases). V dropped 3 bases and J dropped 1 base, with 12 bases sitting between them. The CDR3 extends over 15 amino acids. Germline assignment: CDR1 SNHLY and CDR2 FYNNEI. The CDR3 sequence is CASSDPNRANTEAFF. The DNA of the CDR3 is TGTGCCAGCAGTGACCCCAACAGGGCGAACACTGAAGCTTTCTTT.

In this sample, this clonotype turned up many times. V and J are TRBV20-1 and TRBJ2-5; 7 positions agree with TRBD2. This CDR3 has 15 amino acids. Germline values: CDR1 DFQATT, CDR2 SNEGSKA (reference sequence). Trimming removed 7 bases from V and 3 bases from J; junction bases left unmatched: 14. This CDR3 reads CSVVGGGIGKETQYF. Written as DNA, the CDR3 is TGCAGTGTTGTGGGGGGGGGGATTGGGAAAGAGACCCAGTACTTC.

This clonotype was found many times. V is TRBV12-3 or TRBV12-4 and J is TRBJ1-5; a weak D match, TRBD1 (6 bases). The germline V and J ends were trimmed by 7 bases and 5 bases, with 15 bases remaining between them. The CDR3 loop spans 14 amino acids. CDR3 loop: CASTVQGLDQPQHF. DNA of the CDR3: TGTGCCAGCACCGTACAGGGTCTGGATCAGCCCCAGCATTTT.

This sequence joins TRBV2 and TRBJ1-2; D might be TRBD1 (6 bases). Germline CDR1 reads SNHLY; CDR2 reads FYNNEI. The CDR3 has 14 residues. V dropped 4 bases and J dropped 0 bases, with 9 bases sitting between them. Here the CDR3 reads CASSGQGSNYGYTF. The DNA for the CDR3 is TGTGCCAGCAGTGGGCAGGGGTCTAACTATGGCTACACCTTC.

J is TRBJ2-5 and V is TRBV7-9; D is undetermined. There are 13 residues in the CDR3. Trimming stripped 8 bases from V and 0 bases from J, with 10 bases between. Germline V gene sequence: CDR1 SEHNR, CDR2 FQNEAQ (reference sequence). The CDR3 here is CASLILDQETQYF. CDR3 nucleotide sequence: TGTGCCAGCCTGATCCTAGACCAAGAGACCCAGTACTTC. Combining the CDR3 with reference TRBV7-9 and TRBJ2-5 gives the whole variable domain DTGVSQNPRHKITKRGQNVTFRCDPISEHNRLYWYRQTLGQGPEFLTYFQNEAQLEKSRLLSDRFSAERPKGSFSTLEIQRTEQGDSAMYLCASLILDQETQYFGPGTRLLVL.

V gene TRBV4-1 combines with J gene TRBJ2-5, with D maybe TRBD2 (6 bases). The CDR3 loop spans 16 amino acids. The germline V gene has CDR1 MGHRA and CDR2 YSYEKL. Trimming took off 1 base at V and 0 bases at J, with 12 bases between the two ends. The CDR3, as DNA: TGCGCCAGCAGCCAAGGGTCAGGGAGGTACCAAGAGACCCAGTACTTC. It is translated as CASSQGSGRYQETQYF.

J is TRBJ2-7 and V is TRBV25-1; 10 bases align to TRBD1. This CDR3 has 17 amino acids. V gave up 9 bases and J gave up 2 bases; unmatched junction bases: 16. The germline V gene has CDR1 MGHDK and CDR2 SYGVNS. The CDR3 DNA reads TGTGCCAGTAGTTTGATAGCCGGGACAGGGGCAACCTACGAGCAGTACTTC. The encoded protein is CASSLIAGTGATYEQYF.

J is TRBJ2-3 and V is TRBV18, with D uncertain. Trimming removed 3 bases from V and 0 bases from J, with 16 bases in between. The CDR3 runs to 17 residues. Germline V gene lookup returns CDR1 KGHSH and CDR2 LQKENI. This CDR3 is CASSPVSLAGSTDTQYF. In DNA form, the CDR3 reads TGTGCCAGCTCACCCGTTAGTTTGGCCGGTAGCACAGATACGCAGTATTTT.

V gene TRBV4-1 combines with J gene TRBJ1-2, with D perhaps matching TRBD1 (5 bases). The V and J ends lost 3 bases and 3 bases respectively, with 11 bases between them. The CDR3 sequence is 14 residues long. Looked up from germline, CDR1 is MGHRA and CDR2 is YSYEKL. CDR3 bases: TGCGCCAGCAGCCACCCCGGGACCGACTATGGCTACACCTTC. This sequence encodes CASSHPGTDYGYTF.

This clonotype was seen ten or more times. The chain combines TRBV3-1 with TRBJ1-2; TRBD1 might be the D (6 bases). CDR1 is LGHDT, CDR2 YNNKEL, per germline (reference sequence). The CDR3 consists of 14 residues. The V end lost 1 base, the J end lost 4 bases, and 10 bases lay between the germline ends. The CDR3 loop reads CASSQVGGSYGYTF. In nucleotides, the CDR3 is TGTGCCAGCAGCCAAGTTGGGGGCAGCTATGGCTACACCTTC.

The chain couples TRBV7-9 to TRBJ2-7; 7 bases map to TRBD2. J was trimmed by 5 bases and V by 4 bases; bases with no gene match: 5. The germline V gene encodes CDR1 SEHNR and CDR2 FQNEAQ (reference sequence). The CDR3 runs to 13 residues. The CDR3 region has the DNA TGTGCCAGCAGCTCTCCAGGGAGGGACGAGCAGTACTTC. This codes for CASSSPGRDEQYF.

The sample holds many counts of this clonotype. V gene TRBV28 combines with J gene TRBJ1-2; weak D call: TRBD1 (5 bases). Germline lookup yields CDR1 MDHEN and CDR2 SYDVKM. V was shortened by 3 bases and J by 6 bases, with 14 bases between the two germline ends. The CDR3 sequence is 14 residues long. In DNA, the CDR3 is TGTGCCAGCAGTTTGGGGCCGAAGACAGATGGCTACACCTTC. Translating it yields CASSLGPKTDGYTF.

The chain recombines TRBV25-1 with TRBJ1-6; D might be TRBD1 (5 bases). The germline CDR1 and CDR2 sequences are MGHDK and SYGVNS. This CDR3 region has 13 residues. V shed 4 bases and J shed 9 bases, with 10 bases lying between them. CDR3 region: CASSAQDGSPLHF. In DNA form, the CDR3 reads TGTGCCAGCAGTGCACAGGATGGTTCACCCCTCCACTTT.